The rows below give T cell receptor beta chains drawn from one sample of a study of cytomegalovirus exposure and HLA in healthy donors. Sequencing was performed with immunoSEQ multiplex PCR; in TCRdb, only in-frame clones are kept and a portion is missing. This repertoire shows around 95,000 clones, roughly four fifths found once; its top ten account for around 3.7%. The specimen was PBMCs. The receptors stem from a man aged 25 to 45 in good health and CMV-seropositive. The conserved cysteine and the conserved F or W are not part of the CDR3 here. Clone size appears in some rows only: once, few, many, or a class for an expanded clone.

V gene	J gene	clone size	CDR3 protein
TRBV7-8	TRBJ2-1	-	ASSFGGRAASYNGQF
TRBV18	TRBJ2-1	-	ASSILAGNDEQF
TRBV10-1	TRBJ2-6	few	ASSGGSGANVLT
TRBV29-1	TRBJ2-7	-	SVVAGGTYEQY
TRBV19	TRBJ2-7	-	ASSSLAGLDEQY
TRBV6-5	TRBJ2-7	-	ASSYSPQGRNEQY
TRBV6-6	TRBJ2-5	-	ASSSKRTAQETQY
TRBV7-6	TRBJ2-3	-	ASSLAGLGEGPSTDTQY
TRBV9	TRBJ2-7	-	ASSPRTGEHEQY
TRBV5-1	TRBJ2-7	-	ASSLATSGRTYEQY
TRBV25-1	TRBJ1-5	few	ASSESGTQDQQPQH
TRBV10-3	TRBJ2-7	-	AISEEGTVTSYEQY
TRBV5-1	TRBJ1-1	-	ASSPARGGTGMNTEAF
TRBV10-3	-	-	AISEAGGSGEQY
TRBV28	TRBJ1-4	-	AAEAGANEKLF
TRBV5-6	TRBJ2-4	-	ASSLDRAKNIQY
TRBV6-7	TRBJ1-2	-	ASREQENYGYT
TRBV6-1	TRBJ2-3	-	ASSVETRSPLTDTQY
TRBV5-1	TRBJ2-1	-	ASSNLGDNEQF
TRBV7-2	TRBJ1-2	-	ASSLGQIVANYGYT
TRBV11-2	-	-	ASSIPLALYEQY
TRBV27	TRBJ1-2	-	ASSFLQGAFYGYT
TRBV29-1	TRBJ2-3	-	SVTGQGGSSTDTQY
TRBV9	TRBJ2-7	-	ASSARLAPFGRVQY
TRBV29-1	TRBJ2-7	-	SVGTSGYEQY
TRBV10-3	TRBJ2-1	-	AISDPTGEGYEQF
TRBV25-1	TRBJ2-7	-	ASSEMDSREQY
TRBV19	TRBJ1-1	-	ASSVNPWGDTEAF
TRBV27	TRBJ1-1	-	ASSLSGGTGGEGTEAF
TRBV28	TRBJ1-2	-	ASSLPGYGYT
TRBV27	TRBJ1-4	medium-sized	ASSLKVTAGEKLF
TRBV5-1	TRBJ2-1	-	ASSFQINEQF
TRBV5-1	TRBJ2-7	-	ASSLDGLAGGRRNEQY
TRBV28	TRBJ2-4	-	ASSFSRGTVTILAKNIQY
TRBV5-1	TRBJ1-4	-	ASSLTTGTNEKLF
TRBV30	TRBJ1-2	-	AWSPWAGYT
TRBV5-6	TRBJ2-3	-	ASSLLSGSDADTQY
TRBV28	TRBJ1-5	-	ASKGVTGNQPQH
TRBV9	TRBJ1-6	-	ASSVEQRPYHNSPLH
TRBV25-1	TRBJ2-3	-	ASRPGDSEADDTQY
TRBV5-4	TRBJ2-3	-	ASSLEGVSTDTQY
TRBV28	TRBJ1-2	-	ASSDRLLT
TRBV7-8	TRBJ2-1	-	ASSLELGVRNEQF
TRBV6-5	TRBJ1-1	-	ASSSNTEAF